These T cell receptor beta chains were read from a single sample in a study of beta chain features in type 1 diabetes. The repertoire was sequenced with immunoSEQ multiplex PCR; TCRdb's copy has only in-frame clones and lacks some. The data contain about 240,000 clones, around a quarter of them singletons. Sample: central memory CD4+ T cells from blood. The receptors were gathered from a man younger than 45 in good health. Both conserved end residues are part of each CDR3. The D gene is left open where the match is weak. Clone size is not always given. Where it is, it says once, few, many or a class for expanded clones.

- | - | TRBJ2-3 | TRBV2 | CASSDNPDTQYF | TGTGCCAGCAGTGATAACCCAGATACGCAGTATTTT
- | few | TRBJ2-1 | TRBV7-9 | CASSLASWTDSYNEQFF | TGTGCCAGCAGCTTAGCGTCTTGGACAGATTCCTACAATGAGCAGTTCTTC
TRBD2 | few | TRBJ2-5 | TRBV4-2 | CASSQDIGGASETQYF | TGTGCCAGCAGCCAAGACATCGGGGGGGCCTCAGAGACCCAGTACTTC
- | - | TRBJ1-6 | TRBV30 | CAWGLSSYNSPLHF | TGTGCCTGGGGGCTGAGCTCCTATAATTCACCCCTCCACTTT
TRBD1 | few | TRBJ2-3 | TRBV2 | CASSDRGRTDTQYF | TGTGCCAGCAGCGACAGGGGGCGCACAGATACGCAGTATTTT
- | - | TRBJ2-3 | TRBV5-5 | CASSSDGRDTQYF | TGTGCCAGCAGCTCGGACGGGCGGGATACGCAGTATTTT
- | - | TRBJ1-1 | TRBV5-4 | CASSQFREGEAFF | TGTGCCAGCAGCCAATTCCGGGAGGGTGAAGCTTTCTTT
TRBD1 | few | TRBJ2-7 | TRBV19 | CATAGGGSGEQYF | TGTGCCACTGCAGGGGGCGGATCTGGCGAGCAGTACTTC
- | few | TRBJ2-1 | TRBV30 | CAWSNLGSSYNEQFF | TGTGCCTGGAGTAATCTAGGGAGCTCCTACAATGAGCAGTTCTTC
- | few | TRBJ2-3 | TRBV30 | CAWSAGGGSTDTQYF | TGTGCCTGGAGTGCGGGCGGGGGCAGCACAGATACGCAGTATTTT
- | few | TRBJ2-7 | TRBV7-2 | CASSLVGPGNYEQYF | TGTGCCAGCAGCTTAGTGGGACCGGGCAACTACGAGCAGTACTTC
TRBD2 | - | TRBJ2-3 | TRBV29-1 | CSAGLAGGRTGTDTQYF | TGCAGCGCTGGACTAGCGGGAGGGCGAACGGGAACAGATACGCAGTATTTT
- | few | TRBJ2-1 | TRBV29-1 | CSVASGPYNEQFF | TGCAGCGTTGCGTCAGGGCCCTACAATGAGCAGTTCTTC
TRBD1 | - | TRBJ2-1 | TRBV7-2 | CASSPRGQGSNEQFF | TGTGCCAGCAGCCCCCGGGGACAGGGGTCGAATGAGCAGTTCTTC
- | many | TRBJ2-1 | TRBV2 | CASSAPKGQFF | TGTGCCAGCAGTGCCCCTAAGGGGCAGTTCTTC
- | - | TRBJ1-1 | TRBV30 | CAWRLDSKRTEAFF | TGTGCCTGGAGACTAGACAGTAAGCGGACTGAAGCTTTCTTT
- | - | TRBJ1-2 | TRBV30 | CAWSVEHGYTF | TGTGCCTGGAGTGTAGAGCATGGCTACACCTTC